This T cell receptor (beta chain) was retrieved from a study of T cells in Graves' hyperthyroidism and ophthalmopathy. This clonotype came up a few times. There were TCR beta CDR3 regions amplified from RNA transcripts. Using the HTBI primer set, a first-round RT-PCR was run on the TCR CDR3. Each CDR3 protein gets one entry after TCRdb re-called the multiplex PCR reads with MiXCR. The sample consists of 360,000 or so distinct CDR3 sequences, under 20% of them appearing once. The material sequenced was blood. The TCR comes from a woman under 30 with Graves' hyperthyroidism.

The DNA for the CDR3 is TGCGCCAGCAGCCAAGGGGGGGGCACTGGAAACACCATATATTTT. As protein: CASSQGGGTGNTIYF. The chain employs TRBV4-1 and TRBJ1-3; D is perhaps TRBD1 (6 bases). The CDR3 extends over 15 amino acids. Trimming shortened V by 1 base and J by 2 bases, and 9 bases separated the two germline ends. Germline lookup yields CDR1 MGHRA and CDR2 YSYEKL.